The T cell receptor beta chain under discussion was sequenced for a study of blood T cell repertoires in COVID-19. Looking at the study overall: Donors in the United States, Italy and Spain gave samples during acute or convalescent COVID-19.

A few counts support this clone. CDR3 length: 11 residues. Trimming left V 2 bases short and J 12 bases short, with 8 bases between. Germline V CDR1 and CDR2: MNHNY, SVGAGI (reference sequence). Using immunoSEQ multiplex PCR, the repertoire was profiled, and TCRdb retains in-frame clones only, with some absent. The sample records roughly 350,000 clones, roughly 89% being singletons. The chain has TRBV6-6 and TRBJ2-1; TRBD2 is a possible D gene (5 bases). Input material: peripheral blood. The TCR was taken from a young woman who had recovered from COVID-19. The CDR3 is CASSYSGRQFF. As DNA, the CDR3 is TGTGCCAGCAGTTACAGCGGAAGGCAGTTCTTC.